Below are 2 T cell receptor beta chains sequenced from a single sample in a study of T cell clonotyping in hematopoietic cell transplantation. Clones were read by immunoSEQ multiplex PCR, and TCRdb kept only the in-frame ones, dropping some. Of around 15,000 clones listed, about 98% are singletons. The sequencing used peripheral blood mononuclear cells, collected 30 days after allogeneic stem cell transplant. These receptors were obtained from a female patient aged 50-60 years who had an allogeneic stem cell transplant from an unrelated donor, so T cells may come from the graft donor. Some clones in this sample may be carry-over from other donors' samples.

This rearrangement joins TRBV6-5 to TRBJ1-5, with TRBD1 identical over 9 bases. The CDR3 length is 14 residues. Germline CDR1 is MNHEY and CDR2 is SVGAGI. V gave up 6 bases and J gave up 3 bases; unmatched junction bases: 3. CDR3 loop: CASSRDRVNQPQHF. The CDR3 nucleotides read TGTGCCAGCAGCCGGGACAGGGTCAATCAGCCCCAGCATTTT.

CDR3 loop: CASSYQGGQEAFF. The CDR3 coding sequence is TGTGCCAGCAGTTATCAAGGGGGGCAAGAAGCTTTCTTT. The chain combines TRBV6-5 with TRBJ1-1; a weak D match, TRBD1 (6 bases). Germline assignment: CDR1 MNHEY and CDR2 SVGAGI. Trimming took off 3 bases at V and 8 bases at J, with 13 bases between the two ends. This CDR3 has 13 residues.